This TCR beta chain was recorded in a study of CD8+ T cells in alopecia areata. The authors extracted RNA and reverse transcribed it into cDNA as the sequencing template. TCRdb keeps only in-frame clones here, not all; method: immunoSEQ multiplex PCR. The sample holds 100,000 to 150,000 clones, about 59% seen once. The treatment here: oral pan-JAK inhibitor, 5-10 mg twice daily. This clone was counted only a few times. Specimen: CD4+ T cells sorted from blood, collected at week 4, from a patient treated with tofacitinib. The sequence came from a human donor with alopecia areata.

The CDR3 region has the DNA TGTGCCAGCAGGCTGGGGCTCGGGACAGGGGCCTACAATGAGCAGTTCTTC. It yields the protein CASRLGLGTGAYNEQFF. The V call is TRBV7-8, the J call TRBJ2-1; 10 nucleotides align to TRBD1. V trimming: 6 bases; J trimming: 2 bases; junction bases outside the gene matches: 10. The CDR3 runs to 17 residues. Germline V gene sequence: CDR1 SGHVS, CDR2 FQNEAQ.